Presented here are 12 T cell receptor beta chains from one specimen sequenced in a study of blood T cell repertoires in COVID-19. This table comes from immunoSEQ multiplex PCR, and its TCRdb copy is limited to in-frame clones, with some not included. The sample includes around 220,000 clones, roughly 80% seen only once; the top ten take around 9.3%. The specimen was peripheral blood. These TCRs come from a woman older than 75 with acute or convalescent COVID-19.

This clone was recorded a few times. The chain has TRBV7-8 and TRBJ2-2; D not resolved. The germline V gene has CDR1 SGHVS and CDR2 FQNEAQ. V was pared by 2 bases and J by 6 bases, with 16 bases between. The CDR3 is 16 amino acids. DNA of the CDR3: TGTGCCAGCAGCTTACGCCACCTAATGGTCCCCGGGGAGCTGTTTTTT. It translates to CASSLRHLMVPGELFF.

V is TRBV10-3 and J is TRBJ1-2; TRBD1 is a possible D gene (5 bases). Per the germline V gene, CDR1 is ENHRY and CDR2 is SYGVKD. The V end was cut by 6 bases, the J end by 10 bases, with 12 bases between. This CDR3 region has 11 residues. CDR3 protein: CAISSTEHYTF. CDR3 DNA: TGTGCCATCAGCTCGACAGAGCACTACACCTTC.

This clone was seen only a few times. The J gene is TRBJ2-7, the V gene TRBV9; 11 bases align to TRBD2. V dropped 1 base and J dropped 5; count of bases not matched to a gene: 5. The V gene's germline CDR1 is SGDLS and CDR2 YYNGEE. The CDR3 is 15 amino acids. CDR3 sequence (DNA): TGTGCCAGCAGCGTATCGACTAGCGGGATAGACGAGCAGTACTTC. Translation gives CASSVSTSGIDEQYF.

In its sample, this clone was seen a few times. The chain uses TRBV14 and TRBJ1-1; D is possibly TRBD1 (5 bases). The V end lost 4 bases, the J end lost 7 bases, and 13 bases lay between the germline ends. This CDR3 contains 13 residues. Germline CDR1 is SGHDN and CDR2 is FVKESK. The CDR3 coding sequence is TGTGCCAGCAGCCCGAACAGGTACTATGAAGCTTTCTTT. Translated, it gives CASSPNRYYEAFF.

V and J are TRBV6-5 and TRBJ2-7; 11 nucleotides align to TRBD2. V was clipped by 2 bases and J by 4 bases; unmatched bases: 4. CDR1 and CDR2 (germline): MNHEY, SVGAGI. The CDR3 loop spans 15 amino acids. The CDR3 sequence: CASSYTGTSGYEQYF. The CDR3 DNA reads TGTGCCAGCAGTTACACCGGGACTAGCGGATACGAGCAGTACTTC.

The chain carries TRBV18 and TRBJ1-6, with 9 positions matching TRBD1. V lost 1 base and J lost 6; bases outside the gene matches: 7. Germline assignment: CDR1 KGHSH and CDR2 LQKENI. The CDR3 spans 17 residues. CDR3 region: CASSPRLPGQGNSPLHF. The CDR3 DNA follows: TGTGCCAGCTCACCACGATTACCGGGACAGGGTAATTCACCCCTCCACTTT.

Remarks on this clone: At one end the junction does not follow the germline gene, possibly because of a read error. The V call is TRBV7-7, the J call TRBJ2-1, with 7 nucleotides matching TRBD1. Germline lookup yields CDR1 SSHAT and CDR2 FNYEAQ (reference sequence). The CDR3 extends over 16 amino acids. CDR3 residues: CASSSTTGTAYNEQFF. As DNA, the CDR3 is TGTGCTAGCAGCTCGACTACCGGGACAGCCTACAATGAGCAGTTCTTC.

The gene calls are TRBV29-1 and TRBJ1-5; D is perhaps TRBD1 (6 bases). Germline values: CDR1 SQVTM, CDR2 ANQGSEA. Trimming left V 8 bases short and J 7 bases short, with 18 bases between. CDR3 length: 13 amino acids. The CDR3 sequence is CSPGGGPRQPQHF. The CDR3 DNA follows: TGCAGCCCCGGCGGGGGGCCCCGCCAGCCCCAGCATTTT.

This chain links TRBV29-1 with TRBJ1-1; no clear D gene. Trimming took off 5 bases at V and 1 base at J, with 11 bases between the two ends. Germline loops: CDR1 SQVTM, CDR2 ANQGSEA. The CDR3 consists of 13 residues. CDR3 DNA: TGCAGCGTTCGTAGATCGGGGAACACTGAAGCTTTCTTT. Protein: CSVRRSGNTEAFF.

On this clone: This sample includes further DNA sequences coding for the same CDR3. V is TRBV7-9 and J is TRBJ1-1; D remains ambiguous. Germline V gene data show CDR1 as SEHNR and CDR2 as FQNEAQ (reference sequence). This CDR3 spans 13 amino acids. The V end lost 2 bases, the J end lost 1 base, and 5 bases lay between the germline ends. CDR3 region: CASSLTGNTEAFF. The DNA for the CDR3 is TGTGCCAGCAGCTTAACTGGGAACACTGAAGCTTTCTTT. Together with reference TRBV7-9 and TRBJ1-1, the CDR3 gives the full variable domain: DTGVSQNPRHKITKRGQNVTFRCDPISEHNRLYWYRQTLGQGPEFLTYFQNEAQLEKSRLLSDRFSAERPKGSFSTLEIQRTEQGDSAMYLCASSLTGNTEAFFGQGTRLTVV.

The rearrangement uses TRBV4-2 and TRBJ2-7, with D perhaps matching TRBD2 (5 bases). The CDR3 has 16 residues. Germline assignment: CDR1 LGHNA and CDR2 YNFKEQ. Trimming removed 2 bases from V and 2 bases from J, with 16 bases in between. The CDR3 spells CASSQSYLRDTYEQYF. CDR3 bases: TGTGCCAGCAGCCAAAGTTACTTGAGGGATACCTACGAGCAGTACTTC.

This clone has just a few counts. The chain combines TRBV5-4 with TRBJ1-4, with no clear D. CDR1 and CDR2 (germline): SGHNT, YYREEE (reference sequence). Trimming shortened V by 1 base and J by 2 bases, and 12 bases separated the two germline ends. The CDR3 contains 16 residues. The CDR3 sequence is CASSLRGKRTNEKLFF. The CDR3 DNA sequence: TGTGCCAGCAGCTTGAGAGGTAAGAGGACTAATGAAAAACTGTTTTTT.